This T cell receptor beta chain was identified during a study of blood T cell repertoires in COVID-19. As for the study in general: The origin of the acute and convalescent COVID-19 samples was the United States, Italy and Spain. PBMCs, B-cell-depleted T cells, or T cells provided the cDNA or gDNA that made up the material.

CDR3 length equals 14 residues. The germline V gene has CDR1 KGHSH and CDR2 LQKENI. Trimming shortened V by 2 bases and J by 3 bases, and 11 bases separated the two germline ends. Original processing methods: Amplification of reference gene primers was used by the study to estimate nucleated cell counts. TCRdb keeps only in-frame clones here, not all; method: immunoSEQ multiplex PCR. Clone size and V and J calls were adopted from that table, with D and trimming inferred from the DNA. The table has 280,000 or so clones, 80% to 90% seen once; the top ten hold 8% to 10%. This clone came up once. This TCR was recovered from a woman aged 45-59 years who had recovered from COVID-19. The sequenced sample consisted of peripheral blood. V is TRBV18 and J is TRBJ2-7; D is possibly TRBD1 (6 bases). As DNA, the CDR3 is TGTGCCAGCTCACCATGGGACACTAACTACGAGCAGTACTTC. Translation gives CASSPWDTNYEQYF.